Each of the 28 T cell receptor beta chains below was sequenced from the same sample in a study of shared clonotypes between healthy human individuals. Naive CD8 cells, CD45RO-negative and positively selected for CCR7, excluded terminally differentiated effector memory CD45RA+ cells. Sequenced by immunoSEQ multiplex PCR; TCRdb stores in-frame clones only, minus some. The repertoire has about 1,900,000 clones, approximately 95% of them found once; the top ten carry approximately 1.2%. Sequenced sample: naive CD8+ T cells sorted from blood. The receptors derive from a young man in good health.

The rearrangement joins TRBV4-3 to TRBJ2-7; D unresolved. CDR1 LGHNA and CDR2 YSLEER come from the germline V gene. This CDR3 comprises 17 residues. Trimming pared 1 base from V and 1 base from J, leaving 17 bases between. DNA of the CDR3: TGCGCCAGCAGCCAAGTATACGGTGGAGAGAGTTCCTACGAGCAGTACTTC. This codes for CASSQVYGGESSYEQYF.

The chain is built from TRBV6-1 and TRBJ2-7, with TRBD1 matching over 7 bases. This CDR3 has 14 residues. Germline CDR1 is MNHNS and CDR2 is SASEGT. Trimming removed 3 bases from V and 3 bases from J; junction bases left unmatched: 5. The CDR3, as DNA: TGTGCCAGCAGTGACGGACAGGTGGGCTACGAGCAGTACTTC. This sequence encodes CASSDGQVGYEQYF.

The chain recombines TRBV5-1 with TRBJ2-3; D is uncertain. The CDR3 consists of 14 residues. Between the trimmed V and J ends, which lost 2 bases and 2 bases, there was a span of 9 bases. CDR1 SGHRS and CDR2 YFSETQ come from the germline V gene. CDR3 in amino acids: CASSFSLSTDTQYF. The CDR3 DNA reads TGCGCCAGCAGCTTCTCCTTATCCACAGATACGCAGTATTTT.

The rearrangement uses TRBV30 and TRBJ2-1, with a weak D call TRBD1 (5 bases). Germline CDR1 reads GTSNPN; CDR2 reads SVGIG (reference sequence). The CDR3 consists of 12 residues. V lost 4 bases, J lost 5 bases, and 9 bases lay in between. CDR3 in amino acids: CAWTLQDNEQFF. Written as DNA, the CDR3 is TGTGCCTGGACCCTACAGGACAATGAGCAGTTCTTC.

The chain couples TRBV5-4 to TRBJ1-2, with 7 nucleotides matching TRBD1. This CDR3 is built from 12 residues. Unmatched junction bases numbered 2, after V lost 3 bases and J lost 6 bases. CDR1 and CDR2 (germline): SGHNT, YYREEE (reference sequence). The CDR3 loop reads CASSSGGDGYTF. CDR3 coding DNA: TGTGCCAGCAGCTCAGGGGGGGATGGCTACACCTTC.

The chain carries TRBV30 and TRBJ1-2; possible D gene TRBD1, 5 bases. Between the trimmed V and J ends, which lost 1 base and 4 bases, there was a span of 7 bases. Germline V gives CDR1 GTSNPN, CDR2 SVGIG (reference sequence). The length of the CDR3 is 12 residues. The CDR3 nucleotides are TGTGCCTGGAGTGATCAGGGCTATGGCTACACCTTC. Its translation: CAWSDQGYGYTF.

The table lists this clone with a count of one. Other DNA sequences of this sample code for an identical CDR3. The rearrangement uses TRBV4-3 and TRBJ2-7, with 10 bases aligning to TRBD1. After removal of 4 bases from V and 4 bases from J, the junction contained 1 base not matched to a gene. Germline CDR1 and CDR2: LGHNA and YSLEER. CDR3 length: 13 residues. This CDR3 is CASSPDRGYEQYF. The DNA of the CDR3 is TGCGCCAGCAGCCCGGACAGGGGGTACGAGCAGTACTTC.

This clone appeared a few times. The chain links TRBV29-1 to TRBJ1-2; 7 bases are shared with TRBD1. Germline loops: CDR1 SQVTM, CDR2 ANQGSEA. The CDR3 is 13 residues long. Trimming at V came to 7 bases and at J to 5 bases, leaving 10 bases not matched to a gene. CDR3 sequence: CSDVWDRVYGYTF. The CDR3 region has the DNA TGCAGCGACGTCTGGGACAGAGTTTATGGCTACACCTTC.

V gene TRBV11-2 combines with J gene TRBJ2-5, with D perhaps TRBD2 (5 bases). V lost 1 base and J lost 4, with 10 bases in between. Looked up from germline, CDR1 is SGHAT and CDR2 is FQNNGV. The CDR3 spans 14 residues. The CDR3 DNA sequence: TGTGCCAGCAGCTTAGGGTCGGAGGCAGAGACCCAGTACTTC. This encodes CASSLGSEAETQYF. Looking up the rest from reference TRBV11-2 and TRBJ2-5 gives the full variable domain: EAGVAQSPRYKIIEKRQSVAFWCNPISGHATLYWYQQILGQGPKLLIQFQNNGVVDDSQLPKDRFSAERLKGVDSTLKIQPAKLEDSAVYLCASSLGSEAETQYFGPGTRLLVL.

The V call is TRBV11-2, the J call TRBJ2-7, with TRBD1 matching 7 bases. The V and J ends lost 4 bases and 1 base, in that order; junction bases with no gene match: 13. The germline V gene has CDR1 SGHAT and CDR2 FQNNGV. This CDR3 has 17 residues. CDR3 sequence reads: CASSSPAQGVVSYEQYF. CDR3 DNA sequence: TGTGCCAGCAGCTCGCCCGCTCAGGGGGTAGTGTCCTACGAGCAGTACTTC.

V and J are TRBV2 and TRBJ2-1; tentatively, D is TRBD2 (6 bases). Trimming took off 4 bases at V and 8 bases at J, with 12 bases between the two ends. CDR1 is SNHLY and CDR2 is FYNNEI in the germline V gene. The CDR3 length is 13 residues. CDR3 sequence reads: CASSVEGGDEQFF. For the CDR3, the DNA is TGTGCCAGCAGTGTGGAAGGAGGGGATGAGCAGTTCTTC.

The chain is built from TRBV10-3 and TRBJ2-3; the match to TRBD2 covers 9 bases. With V trimmed by 2 bases and J by 1 base, 4 bases remained unmatched. The germline V gene encodes CDR1 ENHRY and CDR2 SYGVKD. The CDR3 runs 16 residues. As DNA, the CDR3 is TGTGCCATCAGTGAGGTTAGGACTAGCGGCACAGATACGCAGTATTTT. It codes for CAISEVRTSGTDTQYF.

This chain connects TRBV6-5 to TRBJ1-6; D remains ambiguous. This CDR3 is 14 amino acids long. Germline V gene lookup returns CDR1 MNHEY and CDR2 SVGAGI. Trimming removed 6 bases from V and 10 bases from J, with 16 bases in between. Here the CDR3 reads CASSTRWPESPLHF. CDR3 DNA sequence: TGTGCCAGCAGCACCCGCTGGCCCGAATCACCCCTCCACTTT.

Here the CDR3 reads CASSPHGTGANEKLFF. CDR3 nucleotide sequence: TGTGCCAGCAGCCCCCACGGGACAGGGGCTAATGAAAAACTGTTTTTT. The J gene is TRBJ1-4, the V gene TRBV7-9; 10 bases agree with TRBD1. CDR1 is SEHNR, CDR2 FQNEAQ, per germline (reference sequence). CDR3 length equals 16 residues. Losses at the gene ends were 5 bases for V and 3 bases for J; bases not matched to a gene: 6.

The chain is built from TRBV6-5 and TRBJ1-2; possibly TRBD1 for D (6 bases). V was trimmed by 7 bases and J by 8 bases, leaving 17 bases between them. From germline, CDR1 is MNHEY and CDR2 SVGAGI. The CDR3 consists of 13 residues. The CDR3 reads CASTPPGGQGYTF. CDR3 sequence (DNA): TGTGCCAGCACCCCGCCGGGGGGGCAAGGCTACACCTTC.

The chain is built from TRBV18 and TRBJ2-7; D is possibly TRBD2 (6 bases). The germline V gene has CDR1 KGHSH and CDR2 LQKENI. V dropped 3 bases and J dropped 5 bases, with 20 bases sitting between them. The CDR3 is 16 amino acids. The CDR3 nucleotides read TGTGCCAGCTCACCCCCGGAGTGGGCTAGCGATGACGAGCAGTACTTC. This sequence encodes CASSPPEWASDDEQYF.

The chain recombines TRBV4-3 with TRBJ2-7, with a possible D match to TRBD1 (6 bases). Germline V CDR1 and CDR2: LGHNA, YSLEER. The CDR3 has 16 residues. V was trimmed by 0 bases and J by 3 bases, leaving 15 bases between them. In nucleotides, the CDR3 is TGCGCCAGCAGCCAAGAAGCAGGGGCGCGGTACTACGAGCAGTACTTC. The encoded protein is CASSQEAGARYYEQYF.

This clone was seen a single time. The chain uses TRBV6-1 and TRBJ2-2; no clear D. Deletions cut 1 base from V and 4 bases from J, with 4 bases between. Germline CDR1 MNHNS, CDR2 SASEGT. CDR3 length equals 13 residues. CDR3 amino acids: CASSEVRTGELFF. In nucleotides, the CDR3 is TGTGCCAGCAGTGAAGTCCGCACCGGGGAGCTGTTTTTT.

The rearrangement links TRBV4-1 to TRBJ2-5, with 8 bases fitting TRBD2. CDR3 length equals 16 residues. V lost 4 bases and J lost 5; bases outside the gene matches: 12. The germline V gene encodes CDR1 MGHRA and CDR2 YSYEKL. CDR3 nucleotide sequence: TGCGCCAGCAGCCCCGTTTTGGGCGGGGGGTATGAGACCCAGTACTTC. Residues: CASSPVLGGGYETQYF.

The CDR3 DNA sequence: TGCGCCAGCAGCCAACTAGGGGGAACAGATACGCAGTATTTT. Its protein product is CASSQLGGTDTQYF. This chain connects TRBV4-3 to TRBJ2-3, with D maybe TRBD1 (6 bases). V shed 2 bases and J shed 3 bases, with 9 bases lying between them. Germline V gene lookup returns CDR1 LGHNA and CDR2 YSLEER. The CDR3 is made up of 14 amino acids.

The V gene is TRBV19, the J gene TRBJ2-3; no definite D call. Trimming stripped 9 bases from V and 6 bases from J, with 25 bases between. The CDR3 has 16 amino acids. Germline lookup yields CDR1 LNHDA and CDR2 SQIVND (reference sequence). The CDR3 bases are TGTGCCAGCCGGGCCCTGGAAAGCACATTCGGGGATACGCAGTATTTT. Protein: CASRALESTFGDTQYF. Together with reference TRBV19 and TRBJ2-3, the CDR3 gives the full variable domain: DGGITQSPKYLFRKEGQNVTLSCEQNLNHDAMYWYRQDPGQGLRLIYYSQIVNDFQKGDIAEGYSVSREKKESFPLTVTSAQKNPTAFYLCASRALESTFGDTQYFGPGTRLTVL.

This chain uses TRBV9 with TRBJ2-1; 15 bases agree with TRBD2. The V and J ends lost 2 bases and 2 bases, in that order; junction bases with no gene match: 8. CDR1 is SGDLS, CDR2 YYNGEE, per germline. This CDR3 has 19 amino acids. CDR3 in DNA: TGTGCCAGCAGCGTGGGGGGACTAGCGGGAGGCGGCGCCTACAATGAGCAGTTCTTC. It encodes CASSVGGLAGGGAYNEQFF.

V and J are TRBV7-2 and TRBJ2-4, with 8 positions matching TRBD2. Germline V gene lookup returns CDR1 SGHTA and CDR2 FQGNSA. V shed 8 bases and J 8 bases; nucleotides not matched to a gene: 14. This CDR3 is 15 amino acids long. The CDR3 spells CASEPPGGSRYIQYF. The CDR3 DNA follows: TGTGCCAGCGAACCCCCGGGGGGGTCCCGGTACATTCAGTACTTC.

The V call is TRBV6-5, the J call TRBJ1-1; D might be TRBD1 (5 bases). Per the germline V gene, CDR1 is MNHEY and CDR2 is SVGAGI. This CDR3 comprises 16 residues. Trimming removed 1 base from V and 0 bases from J, with 12 bases in between. The CDR3, as DNA: TGTGCCAGCAGTTACTTTCCCGGGGGGTTGAACACTGAAGCTTTCTTT. Translated: CASSYFPGGLNTEAFF.

The chain carries TRBV27 and TRBJ1-5; a weak D match, TRBD1 (5 bases). The germline V and J ends were trimmed by 6 bases and 6 bases, with 15 bases remaining between them. CDR3 length: 14 residues. Germline V CDR1 and CDR2: MNHEY, SMNVEV (reference sequence). This chain's CDR3 is CASRTNRGAQPQHF. The CDR3 coding sequence is TGTGCCAGCAGAACTAATAGGGGAGCTCAGCCCCAGCATTTT.

The rearrangement uses TRBV30 and TRBJ1-1; no firm D call. CDR1 and CDR2 from the germline V gene are GTSNPN and SVGIG (reference sequence). Trimming stripped 2 bases from V and 7 bases from J, with 5 bases between. The CDR3 sequence is 10 residues long. This chain's CDR3 is CAWSRVEAFF. CDR3 in DNA: TGTGCCTGGAGTCGGGTTGAAGCTTTCTTT.

This chain joins TRBV5-5 and TRBJ2-7; a possible D gene is TRBD2 (5 bases). Germline CDR1 is SGHKS and CDR2 is YYEKEE (reference sequence). CDR3 length: 15 residues. Trimming pared 0 bases from V and 5 bases from J, leaving 15 bases between. Written as DNA, the CDR3 is TGTGCCAGCAGCTTGGCGCCTAGCTCATCTGACGAGCAGTACTTC. Amino acid sequence: CASSLAPSSSDEQYF.

This clone was counted once. The chain is built from TRBV10-3 and TRBJ2-1; possibly TRBD1 for D (6 bases). The CDR3 sequence is 13 residues long. Germline values: CDR1 ENHRY, CDR2 SYGVKD. The V and J ends lost 7 bases and 3 bases respectively, with 10 bases between them. For the CDR3, the DNA is TGTGCCATCACCAAGGACAGCTACAATGAGCAGTTCTTC. Amino acid sequence: CAITKDSYNEQFF.